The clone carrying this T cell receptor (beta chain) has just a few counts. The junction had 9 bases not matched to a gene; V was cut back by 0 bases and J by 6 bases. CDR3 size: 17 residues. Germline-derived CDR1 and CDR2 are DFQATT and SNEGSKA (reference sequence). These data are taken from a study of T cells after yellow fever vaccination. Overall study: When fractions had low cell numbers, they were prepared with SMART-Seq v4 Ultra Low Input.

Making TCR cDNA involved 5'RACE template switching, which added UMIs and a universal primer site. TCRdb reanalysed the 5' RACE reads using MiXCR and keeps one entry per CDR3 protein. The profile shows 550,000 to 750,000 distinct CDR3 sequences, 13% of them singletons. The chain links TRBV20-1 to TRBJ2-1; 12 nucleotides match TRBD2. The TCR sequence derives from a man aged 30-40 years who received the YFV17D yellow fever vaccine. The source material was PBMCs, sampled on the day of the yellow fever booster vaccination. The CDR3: CSARESTGTSGLNEQFF. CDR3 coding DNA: TGCAGTGCTAGAGAATCTACCGGGACTAGCGGGCTCAATGAGCAGTTCTTC.